This entry concerns a single TCR beta chain. The data derive from a study of shared clonotypes between healthy human individuals. The assay was immunoSEQ multiplex PCR, and TCRdb's table has in-frame clones only and misses some. Of approximately 700,000 clones in the sample, more than 70% were seen once. CDR3 size: 17 residues. V lost 1 base and J lost 1, with 13 bases in between. CDR1 is MNHEY, CDR2 SMNVEV, per germline (reference sequence). The sample comprised memory CD4+ T cells sorted from blood. Subset indicated: CD45RA-negative fraction. The rearrangement links TRBV27 to TRBJ2-2; the D gene is possibly TRBD2 (6 bases). The TCR comes from a woman younger than 45 in good health. This CDR3 is CASSLYRLERNTGELFF. Here the CDR3 DNA reads TGTGCCAGCAGTTTATACCGACTAGAGAGGAACACCGGGGAGCTGTTTTTT.